The 14 T cell receptor beta chains reported below all come from one sample, sequenced in a study of blood T cell repertoires in COVID-19. The data were produced by immunoSEQ multiplex PCR, yet TCRdb's version contains in-frame clones alone and is incomplete. The sample holds around 140,000 clones, approximately 80% seen once. The sequenced sample was peripheral blood. Receptors were obtained from a woman of 80 years or more with active or convalescent COVID-19.

This chain uses TRBV14 with TRBJ2-1; the match to TRBD2 covers 8 bases. Germline values: CDR1 SGHDN, CDR2 FVKESK. The length of the CDR3 is 14 residues. V lost 1 base and J lost 9; bases outside the gene matches: 5. The CDR3 sequence: CASSQAGGLTEQFF. CDR3 bases: TGTGCCAGCAGCCAAGCGGGGGGGCTGACTGAGCAGTTCTTC.

The chain uses TRBV6-5 and TRBJ2-7; TRBD1 matches 7 bases. Germline CDR1 and CDR2: MNHEY and SVGAGI. The CDR3 runs to 14 residues. J lost 2 bases, V lost 6 bases, and 7 bases had no gene match. The chain's CDR3 is CASRGPGQTYEQYF. The CDR3 DNA follows: TGTGCCAGCAGGGGACCGGGACAGACCTACGAGCAGTACTTC.

V usage is TRBV6-5 and J usage is TRBJ2-7, with D hard to call. The CDR3 has 14 residues. CDR1 and CDR2 from the germline V gene are MNHEY and SVGAGI. Trimming removed 6 bases from V and 3 bases from J, with 15 bases in between. The CDR3 bases are TGTGCCAGCAGGAAACAGCAGTACGGCTACGAGCAGTACTTC. Protein product: CASRKQQYGYEQYF.

The chain employs TRBV5-8 and TRBJ1-2; 10 bases map to TRBD1. Germline V gene data show CDR1 as SGHTS and CDR2 as YDEGEE. V was clipped by 4 bases and J by 4 bases; unmatched bases: 7. The CDR3 loop spans 15 amino acids. CDR3 bases: TGTGCCAGCAGCCGGGGACAGGGGTTAGTCTATGGCTACACCTTC. Translation gives CASSRGQGLVYGYTF.

The chain employs TRBV6-5 and TRBJ2-7; 7 nucleotides match TRBD2. Germline CDR1 is MNHEY and CDR2 is SVGAGI. The CDR3 extends over 15 amino acids. The V segment lost 6 bases and the J segment 1 base; nucleotides outside the gene matches: 9. The DNA of the CDR3 is TGTGCCAGCAGCAACGGCGGGACTACATCCTACGAGCAGTACTTC. The encoded protein is CASSNGGTTSYEQYF.

The chain couples TRBV19 to TRBJ1-2; 9 nucleotides agree with TRBD1. The CDR3 sequence is 16 residues long. In germline, CDR1 is LNHDA, CDR2 SQIVND (reference sequence). Trimming cost V 2 bases and J 2 bases; bases outside gene matches: 6. Here the CDR3 DNA reads TGTGCCAGTAGTATAAACAGGGGGCTCCGAAACTATGGCTACACCTTC. Translation: CASSINRGLRNYGYTF.

The rearrangement links TRBV18 to TRBJ2-3; D may be TRBD1 (6 bases). Trimming left V 2 bases short and J 4 bases short, with 10 bases between. CDR1 and CDR2 (germline): KGHSH, LQKENI. The CDR3 runs to 14 residues. The CDR3 region has the DNA TGTGCCAGCTCACCAAGTAAGGGGGCAGATACGCAGTATTTT. Its translation is CASSPSKGADTQYF.

The gene calls are TRBV6-5 and TRBJ1-5, with 7 bases that match TRBD1. Germline CDR1 reads MNHEY; CDR2 reads SVGAGI. The J segment lost 1 base and the V segment lost 9 bases, leaving 6 bases of the junction unmatched. There are 14 residues in the CDR3. The CDR3 region has the DNA TGTGCCAGTCAGCGGACAGGAAGCAATCAGCCCCAGCATTTT. The encoded protein is CASQRTGSNQPQHF.

Written as DNA, the CDR3 is TGTGCCAGCAGGGACTACAAGACAGGGGGGGACGAGCAGTACTTC. It codes for CASRDYKTGGDEQYF. The chain is built from TRBV28 and TRBJ2-7; 9 bases are a match to TRBD1. Germline loops: CDR1 MDHEN, CDR2 SYDVKM. The CDR3 spans 15 residues. Trimming took 6 bases from V and 5 from J; bases not matched to a gene: 11.

The chain joins TRBV10-3 to TRBJ2-4, with TRBD1 identical over 8 bases. V was pared by 3 bases and J by 1 base, with 17 bases of the junction left unmatched. CDR3 size: 20 residues. The germline gives CDR1 ENHRY, CDR2 SYGVKD. For the CDR3, the DNA is TGTGCCATCAGTGACTCCTTAGGGACAGGTCCTGAGGTGGCCAAAAACATTCAGTACTTC. As protein: CAISDSLGTGPEVAKNIQYF.

This clone was seen once. The rearrangement uses TRBV6-5 and TRBJ1-1; weak D call: TRBD1 (5 bases). This CDR3 comprises 12 residues. Germline V gene sequence: CDR1 MNHEY, CDR2 SVGAGI. The ends were cut back, 5 bases at V and 11 bases at J, with 15 bases in the middle. The CDR3 loop is CASSPRWGEAFF. DNA of the CDR3: TGTGCCAGCAGTCCAAGATGGGGGGAGGCTTTCTTT.

This chain uses TRBV30 with TRBJ1-1; 10 positions match TRBD1. V lost 2 bases and J lost 4; bases outside the gene matches: 4. CDR3 length: 14 amino acids. In germline, CDR1 is GTSNPN, CDR2 SVGIG (reference sequence). In DNA form, the CDR3 reads TGTGCCTGGAGTCGTGACAGGGGGCTCACTGAAGCTTTCTTT. It is translated as CAWSRDRGLTEAFF.

The chain couples TRBV27 to TRBJ1-1; D remains ambiguous. The V end was cut by 5 bases, the J end by 1 base, with 23 bases between. Germline V gives CDR1 MNHEY, CDR2 SMNVEV (reference sequence). This CDR3 is 18 amino acids long. Here the CDR3 reads CASSPETDYYSPNTEAFF. CDR3 nucleotide sequence: TGTGCCAGCAGTCCAGAAACCGATTATTATTCTCCGAACACTGAAGCTTTCTTT.

V is TRBV5-1 and J is TRBJ2-5; 10 nucleotides agree with TRBD1. This CDR3 is 15 amino acids long. Germline CDR1 reads SGHRS; CDR2 reads YFSETQ. V lost 4 bases, J lost 6 bases, and 9 bases stayed unmatched. CDR3 DNA sequence: TGCGCCAGCAGCGACGGGACAGGGGTGGTTAAGACCCAGTACTTC. It codes for CASSDGTGVVKTQYF.